This record looks at one T cell receptor (beta chain) sequence and its context. Antigen: not known. These data are taken from a study of CXCR3-negative and CXCR3-positive naive CD8 T cells. Per the germline V gene, CDR1 is LNHDA and CDR2 is SQIVND (reference sequence). The CDR3 length is 12 residues. Each TRB cDNA library was prepared by 5' RACE (with UMI labels). Each CDR3 protein gets one entry in TCRdb, which reprocessed the 5' RACE reads and gives no DNA. The table gives 49,000 or so distinct CDR3 sequences; the top ten clones make up about 0.61% of it. Study conclusions and caveats: Diversity in memory CD8+ cells fell much lower than the comparably high levels seen in both naive subsets. TRB CDR3 hydrophobicity was greater in CXCR3-positive naive cells than in CXCR3-negative naive cells. The TRBV-TRBJ usage of naive CXCR3-negative and CXCR3-positive cells was similar, but that of memory cells differed.

Every individual CD8+ T cell subset underwent sorting in triplicate at approximately 300,000 cells apiece. This rearrangement joins TRBV19 to TRBJ2-1. The sequencing input was naive CXCR3+ CD8+ T cells from blood. The sample's subset: CD45RO-CCR7+CD27+CD95- naive CD8+ T cells expressing CXCR3 (TNR3+). This receptor was taken from a human donor in good health. Some clones in this sample may be carry-over from other donors' samples. The CDR3 loop is CAVRGSYNEQFF.